This is a list of T cell receptor beta chains from one sample in a study of immune cell composition in non-small cell lung cancer. Clones were read by immunoSEQ multiplex PCR, and TCRdb kept only the in-frame ones, dropping some. The sample shows 3,000 to 4,000 clones, around 84% of them seen only once. Material for sequencing was non-adjacent lung tissue. All receptors derive from a human donor with non-small cell lung cancer. The CDR3 runs from the conserved cysteine through the conserved F or W. The D gene is left open where the match is weak. Clone size is stated in some rows and not others, as once, few, many or a class when expanded.

j_call: TRBJ2-5
v_call: TRBV7-9
d_call: .
clone_size: few
cdr3_aa: CASSFLTQEETQYF
cdr3_nt: TGTGCCAGCAGCTTTTTAACACAGGAAGAGACCCAGTACTTC

j_call: TRBJ2-2
v_call: TRBV29-1
d_call: .
clone_size: .
cdr3_aa: CSVVRDLPGELFF
cdr3_nt: TGCAGCGTTGTGCGGGATCTCCCCGGGGAGCTGTTTTTT

j_call: TRBJ1-1
v_call: TRBV11-2
d_call: .
clone_size: .
cdr3_aa: CASSLDIGGTEAFF
cdr3_nt: TGTGCCAGCAGCTTAGATATAGGGGGCACTGAAGCTTTCTTT

j_call: TRBJ1-1
v_call: TRBV5-1
d_call: .
clone_size: .
cdr3_aa: CASSLAAGVDTEAFF
cdr3_nt: TGCGCCAGCAGCTTGGCCGCAGGGGTGGATACTGAAGCTTTCTTT

j_call: TRBJ1-1
v_call: TRBV15
d_call: TRBD1
clone_size: .
cdr3_aa: CATSREYRGRGTEAFF
cdr3_nt: TGTGCCACCAGCAGAGAGTACAGGGGGCGCGGCACTGAAGCTTTCTTT

j_call: TRBJ2-2
v_call: TRBV7-2
d_call: .
clone_size: .
cdr3_aa: CASSHRDSYTGELFF
cdr3_nt: TGTGCCAGCAGCCACCGGGACTCGTACACCGGGGAGCTGTTTTTT

j_call: TRBJ2-2
v_call: TRBV19
d_call: .
clone_size: .
cdr3_aa: CASSIRRGQLGGANTGELFF
cdr3_nt: TGTGCCAGTAGTATTCGAAGGGGACAGCTTGGCGGGGCGAACACCGGGGAGCTGTTTTTT

j_call: TRBJ1-1
v_call: TRBV6-5
d_call: .
clone_size: once
cdr3_aa: CASSLGTSAFF
cdr3_nt: TGTGCCAGCAGTCTCGGGACATCGGCTTTCTTT

j_call: TRBJ2-7
v_call: TRBV30
d_call: TRBD1
clone_size: .
cdr3_aa: CAWRPGTGGYEQYF
cdr3_nt: TGTGCCTGGAGGCCCGGGACAGGGGGCTACGAGCAGTACTTC

j_call: TRBJ2-3
v_call: TRBV29-1
d_call: .
clone_size: once
cdr3_aa: CSVPGMGTDTQYF
cdr3_nt: TGCAGCGTCCCGGGTATGGGCACAGATACGCAGTATTTT

j_call: TRBJ2-5
v_call: TRBV7-9
d_call: TRBD2
clone_size: once
cdr3_aa: CASSYGTSGRLEETQYF
cdr3_nt: TGTGCCAGCAGCTATGGGACTAGCGGGAGGCTAGAAGAGACCCAGTACTTC

j_call: TRBJ1-5
v_call: TRBV5-4
d_call: .
clone_size: .
cdr3_aa: CASSLEGAGNQPQHF
cdr3_nt: TGTGCCAGCAGCTTGGAAGGGGCAGGCAATCAGCCCCAGCATTTT

j_call: TRBJ1-5
v_call: TRBV7-8
d_call: .
clone_size: few
cdr3_aa: CASSLGVSGAQHF
cdr3_nt: TGTGCCAGCAGCTTAGGTGTATCAGGGGCCCAGCATTTT

j_call: TRBJ2-4
v_call: TRBV2
d_call: .
clone_size: .
cdr3_aa: CASSERPLLAKNIQYF
cdr3_nt: TGTGCCAGCAGTGAACGTCCCCTCTTAGCCAAAAACATTCAGTACTTC

j_call: TRBJ2-1
v_call: TRBV18
d_call: TRBD2
clone_size: large
cdr3_aa: CASSPLPSGNNEQFF
cdr3_nt: TGTGCCAGCTCACCACTTCCTAGCGGGAACAATGAGCAGTTCTTC

j_call: TRBJ1-5
v_call: TRBV19
d_call: TRBD1
clone_size: .
cdr3_aa: CASRRQGSSGNQPQHF
cdr3_nt: TGTGCCAGTAGAAGACAGGGAAGTTCGGGCAATCAGCCCCAGCATTTT

j_call: TRBJ2-4
v_call: TRBV13
d_call: TRBD2
clone_size: .
cdr3_aa: CASTTSGRADVDIQYF
cdr3_nt: TGTGCCAGCACCACCAGCGGGAGGGCCGACGTGGACATTCAGTACTTC

j_call: TRBJ2-6
v_call: TRBV28
d_call: .
clone_size: .
cdr3_aa: CATQQAGANVLTF
cdr3_nt: TGTGCCACCCAGCAAGCGGGGGCCAACGTCCTGACTTTC

j_call: TRBJ2-7
v_call: TRBV6-1
d_call: .
clone_size: .
cdr3_aa: CASSLGQQNYEQYF
cdr3_nt: TGTGCCAGCAGTCTAGGACAGCAGAATTACGAGCAGTACTTC

j_call: TRBJ2-7
v_call: TRBV28
d_call: .
clone_size: .
cdr3_aa: CASRGKGQSVIQYF
cdr3_nt: TGTGCCAGCAGAGGAAAAGGACAGTCGGTAATTCAGTACTTC

j_call: TRBJ2-3
v_call: TRBV6-5
d_call: TRBD1
clone_size: .
cdr3_aa: CASRTGRDTQYF
cdr3_nt: TGTGCCAGCAGGACAGGGAGAGATACGCAGTATTTT

j_call: TRBJ1-1
v_call: TRBV7-9
d_call: .
clone_size: .
cdr3_aa: CASSLERGLGGDAFF
cdr3_nt: TGTGCCAGCAGCCTAGAACGAGGGTTAGGAGGCGACGCTTTCTTT

j_call: TRBJ2-3
v_call: TRBV5-1
d_call: TRBD2
clone_size: .
cdr3_aa: CASSLSGDYDTQYF
cdr3_nt: TGCGCCAGCAGCCTTAGCGGGGACTACGATACGCAGTATTTT

j_call: TRBJ2-2
v_call: TRBV2
d_call: TRBD1
clone_size: once
cdr3_aa: CASSEAGQGNTGELFF
cdr3_nt: TGTGCCAGCAGTGAAGCGGGACAGGGTAACACCGGGGAGCTGTTTTTT

j_call: TRBJ2-5
v_call: TRBV4-3
d_call: TRBD2
clone_size: few
cdr3_aa: CASSQERGTSGFLGTQYF
cdr3_nt: TGCGCCAGCAGCCAAGAGCGGGGGACTAGCGGCTTTCTTGGGACCCAGTACTTC

j_call: TRBJ2-7
v_call: TRBV30
d_call: TRBD1
clone_size: large
cdr3_aa: CAWSVHHRDRYEQYF
cdr3_nt: TGTGCCTGGAGTGTACACCACCGGGACAGGTACGAGCAGTACTTC